The clone carrying this T cell receptor (beta chain) occurred many times. This sample stems from a study of shared clonotypes between healthy human individuals. Sequencing was performed with immunoSEQ multiplex PCR; in TCRdb, only in-frame clones are kept and a portion is missing. Among some 470,000 clones listed, 60% to 85% were seen once. Germline assignment: CDR1 SEHNR and CDR2 FQNEAQ (reference sequence). Deletions cut 5 bases from V and 2 bases from J, with 6 bases between. The CDR3 has 13 residues. This sequence originates from a woman in her 40s in good health. Some clones in this sample may be carry-over from other donors' samples. The specimen was PBMCs. The chain uses TRBV7-9 and TRBJ2-2, with D unresolved. In nucleotides, the CDR3 is TGTGCCAGCAGCGTAGGAAACACCGGGGAGCTGTTTTTT. It yields the protein CASSVGNTGELFF.